The sequence of this T cell receptor beta chain was determined in a study of cytotoxic CD8 clonotypes in ibrutinib-treated CLL. The study's findings and limits: Contraction or stability on treatment characterized the public clonotypes, which were uncommon.

Repertoires were generated with immunoSEQ multiplex PCR, while TCRdb's copy carries only in-frame clones and drops some. The sample gives around 300,000 clones, more than 65% of which show up once; under 8.5% is in the top ten. CDR3 length equals 15 residues. The ends were cut back, 0 bases at V and 5 bases at J, with 13 bases in the middle. Germline lookup yields CDR1 KGHSH and CDR2 LQKENI. Remarks on this clone: Its specificity is not known.

The V gene is TRBV18, the J gene TRBJ1-1; D uncertain. Specimen: PBMCs, collected before ibrutinib treatment. This TCR derives from a human donor with chronic lymphocytic leukemia. As DNA, the CDR3 is TGTGCCAGCTCACCACCGAACAGCCTCGGGACTGAAGCTTTCTTT. Protein sequence: CASSPPNSLGTEAFF.